Sequencing of this T cell receptor (beta chain) was carried out in a study of cytomegalovirus exposure and HLA in healthy donors (dated by TCRdb to the late 2010s). For context, the study as a whole: According to a later analysis, the roughly 120 validation repertoires were produced on the same platform as the roughly 720 repertoires of the first cohort. In addition to the first cohort of 500 to 850 subjects, a separate validation cohort of 100 to 150 different subjects was used. The study aimed to test whether signatures of past pathogen exposure could be identified by cataloging public T cell receptors. The study combined high-throughput TCR immunosequencing, statistical association of individual TCRs with disease status, and machine learning to predict cytomegalovirus infection status. Findings and caveats that apply to the study as a whole: It was suggested by the authors that the approach could potentially be generalized to other disease states and immunological phenotypes. A total of around 150 TCR beta chains were listed by the study as associated with cytomegalovirus. A few of the identified cytomegalovirus-associated TCR beta chains were confirmed in vitro to be specific for cytomegalovirus antigens. Subsequent analysis determined that TCRs grouped into clusters in the first cohort also showed a tendency toward co-occurrence across the approximately 120 validation repertoires, and approximately 94% of cluster scores exceeded 0. All 120 or so repertoires were used to score co-occurrence in the validation cohort in a later analysis, because that analysis had no HLA typing for the cohort. Most TCR sequences were observed very rarely across donors, whereas some public TCRs were present in many individuals. The classifier was reported to diagnose cytomegalovirus status with high specificity and sensitivity in both the original and validation cohorts.

The library was obtained by the immunoSEQ multiplex PCR assay. From the authors' description of their analysis: A statistical classification framework was built for diagnosing cytomegalovirus status from the catalog of TCR beta chain sequences. TCRdb retrieved this table from immuneACCESS and kept in-frame rearrangements only. Not all clones are present; in checked studies, unresolved V genes account for under half, and no reason is known for the remainder. The D gene and trimming were derived from the DNA, and the V and J assignments and clone size from that table. This sample comprises roughly 330,000 clones, 75% to 90% of them detected only once. The ten largest clones capture roughly 1.2% of the sample. A word on this clone: Its antigen target is currently unknown. The input lacks base qualities; no much larger clone sits a single base away.

CDR1 and CDR2 are read off the germline V gene as SGHRS and YFSETQ. The CDR3 runs 16 amino acids, cysteine and phenylalanine included. Of the read, only the CDR3 DNA is kept; its 48 bases are in frame from base 1. Unmatched junction bases come to 4, with V trimmed by 5 bases and J by 0 bases. Separate from the roughly 650-subject first cohort, the validation cohort of about 110 subjects was the group to which the donors belonged. Recombination connected TRBV5-1 to TRBJ2-3, and TRBD2 aligns with 12 junction nucleotides. The clonotype was recovered from a young woman in good health and CMV-seropositive. Sequenced: PBMCs. The sequenced DNA is TGCGCCAGCAGGGCTAGCGGGGGGGCTAGCACAGATACGCAGTATTTT. It translates as CASRASGGASTDTQYF.